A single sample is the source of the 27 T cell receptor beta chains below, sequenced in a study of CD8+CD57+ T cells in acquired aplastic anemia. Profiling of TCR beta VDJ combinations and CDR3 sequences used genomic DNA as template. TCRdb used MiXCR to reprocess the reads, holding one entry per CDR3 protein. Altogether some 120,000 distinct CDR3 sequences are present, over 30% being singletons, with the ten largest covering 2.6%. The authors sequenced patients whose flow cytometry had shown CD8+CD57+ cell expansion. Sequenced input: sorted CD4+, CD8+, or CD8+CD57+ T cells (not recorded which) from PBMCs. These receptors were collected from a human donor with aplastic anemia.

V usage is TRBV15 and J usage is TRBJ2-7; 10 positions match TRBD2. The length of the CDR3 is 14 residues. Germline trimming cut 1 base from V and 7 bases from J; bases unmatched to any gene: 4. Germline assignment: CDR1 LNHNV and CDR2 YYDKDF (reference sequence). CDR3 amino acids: CATSRASSGGEQYF. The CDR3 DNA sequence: TGTGCCACCAGCAGAGCATCTAGCGGGGGTGAGCAGTACTTC.

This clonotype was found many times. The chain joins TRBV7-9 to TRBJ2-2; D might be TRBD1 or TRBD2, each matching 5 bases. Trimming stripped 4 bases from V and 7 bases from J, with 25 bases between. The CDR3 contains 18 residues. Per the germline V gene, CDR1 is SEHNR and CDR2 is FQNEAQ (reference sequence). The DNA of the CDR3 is TGTGCCAGCAGCTCTTTAGGTTCCGGGACGGCCTTGAGCGGGGAGCTGTTTTTT. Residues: CASSSLGSGTALSGELFF.

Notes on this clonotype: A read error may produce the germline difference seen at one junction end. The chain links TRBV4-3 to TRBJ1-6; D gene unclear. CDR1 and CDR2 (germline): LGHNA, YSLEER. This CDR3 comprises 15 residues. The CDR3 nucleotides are TGCGCCAGCGGCCAAGAACTAAATCGAGATTCACCCCTCCACTTT. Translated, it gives CASGQELNRDSPLHF.

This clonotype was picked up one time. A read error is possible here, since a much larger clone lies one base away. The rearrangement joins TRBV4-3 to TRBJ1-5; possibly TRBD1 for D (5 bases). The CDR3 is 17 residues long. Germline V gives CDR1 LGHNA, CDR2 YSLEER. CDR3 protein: CASSQEEGRGSSQPQHF. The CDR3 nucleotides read TGCGCCAGCAGCCAAGAGGAGGGACGGGGAAGCAGTCAGCCCCAGCATTTT.

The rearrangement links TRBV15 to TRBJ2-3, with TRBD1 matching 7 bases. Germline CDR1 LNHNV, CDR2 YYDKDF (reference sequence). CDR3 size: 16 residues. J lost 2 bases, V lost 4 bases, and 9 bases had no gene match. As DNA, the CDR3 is TGTGCCACCAGCACTTACAGGGGAGAAGACACAGATACGCAGTATTTT. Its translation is CATSTYRGEDTDTQYF. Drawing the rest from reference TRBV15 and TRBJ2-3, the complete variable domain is DAMVIQNPRYQVTQFGKPVTLSCSQTLNHNVMYWYQQKSSQAPKLLFHYYDKDFNNEADTPDNFQSRRPNTSFCFLDIRSPGLGDTAMYLCATSTYRGEDTDTQYFGPGTRLTVL.

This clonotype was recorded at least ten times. Here the CDR3 reads CASSQAGQGNENTIYF. CDR3 nucleotide sequence: TGTGCCAGCAGCCAAGCGGGACAGGGGAACGAAAACACCATATATTTT. The V gene is TRBV4-2, the J gene TRBJ1-3; TRBD1 matches at 10 bases. V lost 1 base to trimming and J lost 6 bases; unmatched junction nucleotides: 6. CDR3 size: 16 residues. Germline CDR1 reads LGHNA; CDR2 reads YNFKEQ.

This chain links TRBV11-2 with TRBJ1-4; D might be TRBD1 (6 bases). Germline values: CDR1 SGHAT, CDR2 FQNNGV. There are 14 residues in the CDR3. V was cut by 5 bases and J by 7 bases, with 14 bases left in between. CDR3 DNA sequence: TGTGCCAGCAGCCCACAGGGATTTGGTGAAAAACTGTTTTTT. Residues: CASSPQGFGEKLFF. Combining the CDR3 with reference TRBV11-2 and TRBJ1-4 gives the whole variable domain EAGVAQSPRYKIIEKRQSVAFWCNPISGHATLYWYQQILGQGPKLLIQFQNNGVVDDSQLPKDRFSAERLKGVDSTLKIQPAKLEDSAVYLCASSPQGFGEKLFFGSGTQLSVL.

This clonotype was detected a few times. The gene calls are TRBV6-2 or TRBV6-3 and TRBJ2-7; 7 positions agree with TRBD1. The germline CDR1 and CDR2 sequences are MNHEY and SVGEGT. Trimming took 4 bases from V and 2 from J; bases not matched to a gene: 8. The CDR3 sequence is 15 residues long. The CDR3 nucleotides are TGTGCCAGCAGTTGGAGTCCAGGGGGTCCCTACGAGCAGTACTTC. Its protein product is CASSWSPGGPYEQYF.

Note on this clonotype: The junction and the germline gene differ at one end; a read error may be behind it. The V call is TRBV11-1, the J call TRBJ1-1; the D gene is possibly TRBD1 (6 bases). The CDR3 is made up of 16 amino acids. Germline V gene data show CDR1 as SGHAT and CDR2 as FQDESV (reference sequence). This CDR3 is CASSIPTGLVNTEAFF. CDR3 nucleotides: TGTGCCAGCAGCATTCCGACAGGACTCGTGAACACTGAAGCCTTCTTT.

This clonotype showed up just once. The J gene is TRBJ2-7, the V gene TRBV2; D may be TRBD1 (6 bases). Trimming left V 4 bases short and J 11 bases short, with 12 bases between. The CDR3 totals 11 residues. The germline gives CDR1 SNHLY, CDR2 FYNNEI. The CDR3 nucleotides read TGTGCCAGCAGTGCTGGGGGCCTCAAGTACTTC. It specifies CASSAGGLKYF. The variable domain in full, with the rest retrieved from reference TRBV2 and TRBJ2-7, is EPEVTQTPSHQVTQMGQEVILRCVPISNHLYFYWYRQILGQKVEFLVSFYNNEISEKSEIFDDQFSVERPDGSNFTLKIRSTKLEDSAMYFCASSAGGLKYFGPGTRLTVT.

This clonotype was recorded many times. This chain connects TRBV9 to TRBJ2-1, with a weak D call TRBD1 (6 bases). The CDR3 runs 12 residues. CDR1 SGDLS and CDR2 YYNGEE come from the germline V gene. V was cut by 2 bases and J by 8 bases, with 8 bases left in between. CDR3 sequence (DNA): TGTGCCAGCAGCGTCTACAGGGATGAGCAGTTCTTC. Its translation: CASSVYRDEQFF.

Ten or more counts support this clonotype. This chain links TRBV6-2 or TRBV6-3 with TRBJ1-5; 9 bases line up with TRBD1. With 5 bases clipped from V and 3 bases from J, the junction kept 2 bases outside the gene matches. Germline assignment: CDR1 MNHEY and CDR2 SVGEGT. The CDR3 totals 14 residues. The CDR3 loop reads CASSRTGANQPQHF. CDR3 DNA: TGTGCCAGCAGTAGGACAGGGGCCAATCAGCCCCAGCATTTT.

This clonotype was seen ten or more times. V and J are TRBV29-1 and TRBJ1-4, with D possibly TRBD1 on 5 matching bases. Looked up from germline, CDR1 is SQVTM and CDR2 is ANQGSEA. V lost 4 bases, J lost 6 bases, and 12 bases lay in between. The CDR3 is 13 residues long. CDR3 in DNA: TGCAGCGTTGGGAGGACGGGGGATGAAAAACTGTTTTTT. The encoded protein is CSVGRTGDEKLFF.

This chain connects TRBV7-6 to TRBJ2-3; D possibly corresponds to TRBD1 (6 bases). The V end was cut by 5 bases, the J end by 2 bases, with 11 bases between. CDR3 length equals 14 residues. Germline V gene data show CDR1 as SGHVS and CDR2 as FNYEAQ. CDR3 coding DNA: TGTGCCAGCAGCCCGGGACACCACACAGATACGCAGTATTTT. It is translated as CASSPGHHTDTQYF.

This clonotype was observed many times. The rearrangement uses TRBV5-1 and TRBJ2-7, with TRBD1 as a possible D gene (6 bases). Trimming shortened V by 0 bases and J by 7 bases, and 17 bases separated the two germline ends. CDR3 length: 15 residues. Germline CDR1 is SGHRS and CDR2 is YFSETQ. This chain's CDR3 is CASSLAEGGWGEQYF. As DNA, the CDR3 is TGCGCCAGCAGCTTGGCCGAAGGGGGTTGGGGAGAGCAGTACTTC. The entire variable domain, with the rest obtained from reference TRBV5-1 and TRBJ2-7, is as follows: KAGVTQTPRYLIKTRGQQVTLSCSPISGHRSVSWYQQTPGQGLQFLFEYFSETQRNKGNFPGRFSGRQFSNSRSEMNVSTLELGDSALYLCASSLAEGGWGEQYFGPGTRLTVT.

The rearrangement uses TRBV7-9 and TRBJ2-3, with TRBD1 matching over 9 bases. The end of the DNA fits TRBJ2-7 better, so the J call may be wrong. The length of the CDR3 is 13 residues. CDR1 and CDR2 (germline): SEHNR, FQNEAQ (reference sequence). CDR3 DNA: TGTGCCAGCAGCTCTGGACAGGGGCGGGTGCAGTACTTC. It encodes CASSSGQGRVQYF.

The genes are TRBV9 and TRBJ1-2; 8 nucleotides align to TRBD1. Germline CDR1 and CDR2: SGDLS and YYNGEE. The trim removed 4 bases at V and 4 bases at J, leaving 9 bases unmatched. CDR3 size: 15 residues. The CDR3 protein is CASSPRTGTVYGYTF. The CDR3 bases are TGTGCCAGCAGCCCCCGGACAGGGACGGTCTATGGCTACACCTTC.

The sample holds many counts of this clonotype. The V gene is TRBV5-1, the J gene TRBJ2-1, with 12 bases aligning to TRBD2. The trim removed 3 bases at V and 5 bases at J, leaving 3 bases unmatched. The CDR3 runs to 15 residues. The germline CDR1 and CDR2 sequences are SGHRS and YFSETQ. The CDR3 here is CASSSGLAGNNEQFF. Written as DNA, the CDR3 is TGCGCCAGCAGCTCCGGACTAGCGGGGAACAATGAGCAGTTCTTC.

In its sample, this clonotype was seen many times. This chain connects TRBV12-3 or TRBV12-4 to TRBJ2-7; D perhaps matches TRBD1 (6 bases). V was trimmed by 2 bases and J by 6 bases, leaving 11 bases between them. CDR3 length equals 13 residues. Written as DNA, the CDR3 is TGTGCCAGCAGTTTAAAGCAGGGGTCCGAGCAGTACTTC. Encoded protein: CASSLKQGSEQYF.

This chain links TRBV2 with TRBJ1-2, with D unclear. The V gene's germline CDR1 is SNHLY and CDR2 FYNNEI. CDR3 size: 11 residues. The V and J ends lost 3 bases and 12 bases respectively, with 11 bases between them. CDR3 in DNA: TGTGCCAGCAGTGAGGCGGCATGGGACACCTTC. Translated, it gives CASSEAAWDTF.

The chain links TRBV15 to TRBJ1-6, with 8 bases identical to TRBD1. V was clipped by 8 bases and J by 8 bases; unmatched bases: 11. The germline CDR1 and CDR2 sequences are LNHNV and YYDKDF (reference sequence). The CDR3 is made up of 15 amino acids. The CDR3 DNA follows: TGTGCCACCGGACGGACAGGGTCCAACGATTCACCCCTCCACTTT. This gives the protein CATGRTGSNDSPLHF.

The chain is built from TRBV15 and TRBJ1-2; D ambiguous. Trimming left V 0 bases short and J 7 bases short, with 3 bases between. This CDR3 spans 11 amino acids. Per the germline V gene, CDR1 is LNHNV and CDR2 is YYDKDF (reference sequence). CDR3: CATSRDLGYTF. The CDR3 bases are TGTGCCACCAGCAGAGATCTTGGCTACACCTTC.

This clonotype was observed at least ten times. CDR3 sequence reads: CASSSGGASNQPQHF. Written as DNA, the CDR3 is TGTGCCAGCAGTTCAGGGGGCGCAAGCAATCAGCCCCAGCATTTT. V and J are TRBV12-3 or TRBV12-4 and TRBJ1-5; the match to TRBD1 covers 8 bases. After removal of 4 bases from V and 1 base from J, the junction contained 3 bases not matched to a gene. The CDR3 contains 15 residues.

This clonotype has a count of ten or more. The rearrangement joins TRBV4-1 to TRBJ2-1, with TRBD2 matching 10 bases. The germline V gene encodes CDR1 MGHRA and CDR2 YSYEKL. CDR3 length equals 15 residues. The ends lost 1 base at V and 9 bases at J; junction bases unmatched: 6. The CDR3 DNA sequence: TGCGCCAGCAGCCAAGTCAGCGGGGGGGCCCCTGAGCAGTTCTTC. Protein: CASSQVSGGAPEQFF.

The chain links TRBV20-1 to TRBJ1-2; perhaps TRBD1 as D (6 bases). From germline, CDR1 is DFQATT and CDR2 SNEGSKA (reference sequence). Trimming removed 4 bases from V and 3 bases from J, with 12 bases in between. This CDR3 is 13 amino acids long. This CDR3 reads CSAIRQVDYGYTF. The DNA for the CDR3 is TGCAGTGCTATCAGACAGGTAGACTATGGCTACACCTTC.

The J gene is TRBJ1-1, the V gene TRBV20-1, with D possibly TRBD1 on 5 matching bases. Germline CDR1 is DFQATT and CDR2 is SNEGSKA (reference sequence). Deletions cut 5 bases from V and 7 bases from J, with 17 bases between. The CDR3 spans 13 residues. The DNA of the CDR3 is TGCAGTGCTGTCGGACTCCAGGGTGGTGAAGCTTTCTTT. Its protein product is CSAVGLQGGEAFF.

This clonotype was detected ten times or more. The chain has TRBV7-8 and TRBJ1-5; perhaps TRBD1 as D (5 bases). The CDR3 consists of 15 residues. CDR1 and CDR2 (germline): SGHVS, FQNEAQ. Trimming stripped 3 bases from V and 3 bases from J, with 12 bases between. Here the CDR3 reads CASSFGGRDNQPQHF. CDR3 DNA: TGTGCCAGCAGCTTCGGTGGCAGGGACAATCAGCCCCAGCATTTT. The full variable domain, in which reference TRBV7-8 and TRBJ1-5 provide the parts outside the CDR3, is GAGVSQSPRYKVAKRGQDVALRCDPISGHVSLFWYQQALGQGPEFLTYFQNEAQLDKSGLPSDRFFAERPEGSVSTLKIQRTQQEDSAVYLCASSFGGRDNQPQHFGDGTRLSIL.